The rows below give T cell receptor beta chains drawn from one sample of a study of blood T cell repertoires in COVID-19. TCRdb keeps only in-frame clones here, not all; method: immunoSEQ multiplex PCR. The sample holds 250,000 to 350,000 clones, 85% to 90% seen once. Sequencing used peripheral blood. These receptors all come from a woman between 45 and 60 years old with COVID-19, enrolled during active disease. CDR3s include the opening cysteine and the closing phenylalanine or tryptophan.

>TRBJ2-5|TRBV5-1
CASSLRELAGGIIAKTQYF
>TRBJ1-4|TRBV23-1
CASSQRDHDRSTEFNEKLFF
>TRBJ2-3|TRBV6-5
CASSEGRFADTQYF
>TRBJ1-1|TRBV3-1/TRBV3-2
CASSQDRRVGTEAFF
>TRBJ2-4|TRBV4-1
CASSLTGEPNIQYF
>TRBJ1-2|TRBV6-5
CASSTLGQSYGYTF
>TRBJ2-3|TRBV5-4
CASSFKRQGTTDTQYF
>TRBJ2-6|TRBV4-1
CASSPGQGSLSGANVLTF
>TRBJ1-2|TRBV7-8
CASIPREYGNYGYTF
>TRBJ2-2|TRBV21-1
CASRTGQGTNTGELFF
>TRBJ2-3|TRBV5-1
CASSDHTGVTDTQYF
>TRBJ2-7|TRBV5-1
CASSHPSGFQYF
>TRBJ2-1|TRBV11-3
CASSLDGVEQFF
>TRBJ2-3|TRBV18
CASSGQNTDTQYF